This T cell receptor (beta chain) is drawn from a study of memory CD4+ T cells and cytomegalovirus serostatus (dated by TCRdb to about 2019). Some background on the complete study: The cohort included approximately 35 healthy adults from Belgium, of whom 9 were CMV seropositive and 24 were CMV seronegative. To replicate a published TCR-based CMV serostatus classifier, the researchers sequenced the CD4+ memory TCRbeta repertoires of a Belgian cohort whose cytomegalovirus serostatus was known.

Measured from the cysteine to the phenylalanine, the CDR3 is 16 residues long. CDR3 DNA is the only sequence kept; it has 48 bases, read in frame from the first base. CDR1 and CDR2 are read off the germline V gene (reference sequence) as SEHNR and FQNEAQ. Compared with germline, V lacks 1 base and J lacks 8 bases; bases without a gene match: 6. The Quick-DNA Microprep Kit was used to extract genomic DNA from the sorted cells. Amplification of TCRbeta DNA was done with the immunoSEQ hsTCRbeta kit, following the protocol from the manufacturer. TCRbeta libraries were sequenced on an Illumina MiSeq instrument. Under the source paper's analysis protocol: After out-of-frame sequences were removed, millions of distinct TCRbeta sequences remained, averaging about 66,813 per individual. Two values were used to score each individual: the count of 150 to 200 previously reported CMV-associated TCRbeta sequences and the total count of productive distinct TCRbeta sequences. A beta-binomial model was reimplemented in Python, and scikit-learn random forests with default parameters were trained on data from the US cohort. Classifier performance on the Belgian cohort was summarized as median AUC with percentile confidence intervals calculated over 10,000 bootstrap iterations. TCRdb took this table from immuneACCESS and kept in-frame rearrangements with V and J called. Such tables lack part of the clones; where checked against another copy, unresolved V genes explain under half of the gap, and the rest is unexplained. V, J and clone size were drawn from that table, and D and trimming were deduced from the DNA. This sample comprises about 82,000 clones, 75% to 90% of them detected only once. The ten largest account for less than 0.9% of the sample.

This clone was seen a handful of times. Its binding antigen is unknown. Within one base of it there is no much larger clone, and no base qualities were kept. Single viable CD3+CD4+CD8-CD45RO+ cells were sorted as memory CD4+ T cells on a FACSAria II. To determine CMV serostatus, a Roche Elecsys assay was used that detects serum IgG against CMV pp150, pp28, p38 and p52. Once the samples were thawed, total CD4+ T cells were enriched through positive selection using CD4 magnetic microbeads. Samples originated from another study that specifically interrogated the CD4+ T cell memory repertoire. Peripheral blood mononuclear cells were isolated and cryopreserved following standard operating procedures; serum was stored at -80 °C. Staining used CD3-PerCP (BW264/56), CD4-APC (RPA-T4), CD45RO-PE (UCHT1) and CD8-Pacific Orange (3B5) antibodies, with Sytox blue excluding non-viable cells. Study-wide findings and limitations: Of fewer than 200 previously reported CMV-associated TCRbeta sequences, approximately 64 appeared in the CD4+ memory repertoires, each in one to five individuals. For CMV serostatus prediction, a median bootstrapped AUC of approximately 0.95 was reached with the original framework, and a median bootstrapped AUC of roughly 0.92 was reached with a US-trained random forest. The results were interpreted as suggesting that the CMV-associated TCR signature is largely present in the CD4+ memory repertoire. On the Belgian cohort, the classifier based on the original framework reached a median bootstrapped AUC of approximately 0.94, with a 95% CI of 0.76-1.00. Unlike the original study, which covered naive and memory CD4+ and CD8+ populations, the Belgian study sequenced only CD4+CD45RO+ memory cells.

The sequence came from an adult in good health and CMV-seronegative. Specimen: memory CD4+ T cells from blood. The chain uses TRBV7-9 and TRBJ1-6, with 9 middle bases fitting TRBD1. The CDR3 region has the sequence CASSLVPGTGYSPLHF. The nucleotide sequence reads TGTGCCAGCAGCTTAGTGCCCGGGACAGGGTATTCACCCCTCCACTTT.